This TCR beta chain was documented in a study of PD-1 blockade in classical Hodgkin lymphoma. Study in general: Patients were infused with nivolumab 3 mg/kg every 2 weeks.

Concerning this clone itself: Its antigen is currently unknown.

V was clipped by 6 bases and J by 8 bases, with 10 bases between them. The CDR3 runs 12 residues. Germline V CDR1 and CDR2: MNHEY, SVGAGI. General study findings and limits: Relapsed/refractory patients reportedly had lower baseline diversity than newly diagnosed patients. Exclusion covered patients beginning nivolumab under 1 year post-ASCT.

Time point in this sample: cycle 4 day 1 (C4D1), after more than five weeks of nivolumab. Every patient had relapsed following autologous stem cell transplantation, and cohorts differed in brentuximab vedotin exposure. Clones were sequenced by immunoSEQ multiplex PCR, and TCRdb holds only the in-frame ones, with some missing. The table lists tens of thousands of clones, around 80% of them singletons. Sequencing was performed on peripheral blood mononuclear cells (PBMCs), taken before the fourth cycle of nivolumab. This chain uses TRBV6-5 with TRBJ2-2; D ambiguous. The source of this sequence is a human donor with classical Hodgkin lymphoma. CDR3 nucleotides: TGTGCCAGCAGGGCCCATGGAGGGGAGCTGTTTTTT. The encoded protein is CASRAHGGELFF.